The 24 T cell receptor beta chains given below trace back to one sample, sequenced in a study of blood T cell repertoires in COVID-19. Profiling relied on immunoSEQ multiplex PCR, and the TCRdb table lists in-frame clones only, not all of them. The sample contains nearly 200,000 clones, about 85% of which appear only once. Sequencing was done on a sample of peripheral blood. These receptors came from a human donor in a cohort sampled during active COVID-19.

The CDR3 loop reads CASSLPSGGETQYF. The CDR3 DNA reads as TGTGCCAGCAGCCTTCCCTCGGGGGGAGAGACCCAGTACTTC. The chain employs TRBV14 and TRBJ2-5; 7 bases are shared with TRBD2. This CDR3 contains 14 residues. V lost 4 bases and J lost 4; bases outside the gene matches: 6. From germline, CDR1 is SGHDN and CDR2 FVKESK.

The chain combines TRBV9 with TRBJ2-2; TRBD2 might be the D (6 bases). Germline V gives CDR1 SGDLS, CDR2 YYNGEE. The CDR3 sequence is 13 residues long. Trimming took 4 bases from V and 7 from J, leaving 11 bases between them. CDR3 amino acids: CASSTGGFGELFF. The CDR3 bases are TGTGCCAGCAGCACTGGAGGGTTCGGGGAGCTGTTTTTT.

V gene TRBV2 combines with J gene TRBJ2-7; TRBD2 matches at 8 bases. CDR3 length: 15 amino acids. V shed 1 base, J shed 6 bases, and the junction held 8 bases outside the gene matches. The germline gives CDR1 SNHLY, CDR2 FYNNEI. CDR3 residues: CASSEGSGTRLEQYF. The CDR3 DNA is TGTGCCAGCAGTGAAGGGTCCGGGACTAGGCTCGAGCAGTACTTC.

This clone was seen just once. One base away lies a much larger clone, so this may be a sequencing read error. The rearrangement uses TRBV5-4 and TRBJ2-2; D call uncertain. This CDR3 comprises 12 residues. V dropped 3 bases and J dropped 4 bases, with 4 bases sitting between them. Germline V gives CDR1 SGHNT, CDR2 YYREEE (reference sequence). CDR3 DNA sequence: TGTGCCAGCAGCTCCTCCACCGGGGAGCTGTTTTTT. It codes for CASSSSTGELFF.

CDR3 coding DNA: TGTGCCAGCAGCCCTCGGGCAGGGGGCATCTATGGCTACACCTTC. Amino acid sequence: CASSPRAGGIYGYTF. This chain uses TRBV9 with TRBJ1-2; 8 bases are a match to TRBD1. Trimming at V came to 4 bases and at J to 4 bases, leaving 9 bases not matched to a gene. The germline V gene has CDR1 SGDLS and CDR2 YYNGEE. The CDR3 consists of 15 residues.

The chain couples TRBV25-1 to TRBJ1-2, with D possibly matching TRBD1 (5 bases). Germline-derived CDR1 and CDR2 are MGHDK and SYGVNS. The CDR3 spans 12 residues. V gave up 4 bases and J gave up 7 bases, with 10 bases separating them. CDR3 DNA: TGTGCCAGCAGTGCAGGGTTCGGTGGCTACACCTTC. Amino acids: CASSAGFGGYTF.

The rearrangement links TRBV5-1 to TRBJ2-3, with D possibly TRBD1 on 5 matching bases. Per the germline V gene, CDR1 is SGHRS and CDR2 is YFSETQ. V was cut by 4 bases and J by 6 bases, with 15 bases left in between. The CDR3 is 14 residues long. CDR3 region: CASSNGQSRDTQYF. The CDR3 DNA is TGCGCCAGCAGCAACGGACAAAGTCGGGATACGCAGTATTTT.

This chain joins TRBV5-1 and TRBJ2-7, with D possibly being TRBD2 (6 bases). The CDR3 extends over 15 amino acids. V shed 0 bases and J shed 0 bases, with 10 bases lying between them. Looked up from germline, CDR1 is SGHRS and CDR2 is YFSETQ. Here the CDR3 reads CASSLGDSLSYEQYF. The CDR3 DNA reads as TGCGCCAGCAGCTTGGGGGACTCCCTCTCCTACGAGCAGTACTTC.

The chain links TRBV4-1 to TRBJ1-3, with TRBD1 matching 7 bases. This CDR3 is built from 16 residues. Germline V gene sequence: CDR1 MGHRA, CDR2 YSYEKL. V was clipped by 4 bases and J by 0 bases; unmatched bases: 6. DNA for the CDR3: TGCGCCAGCAGCCCTGGACAGGCCCGCTCTGGAAACACCATATATTTT. Its protein product is CASSPGQARSGNTIYF.

This chain joins TRBV5-1 and TRBJ1-1, with a tentative D call TRBD1 (5 bases). Trimming removed 2 bases from V and 4 bases from J, with 15 bases in between. CDR1 and CDR2 (germline): SGHRS, YFSETQ. CDR3 length equals 15 residues. This CDR3 is CASSLGDRGGTEAFF. DNA for the CDR3: TGCGCCAGCAGCTTAGGGGACCGCGGGGGCACTGAAGCTTTCTTT.

The CDR3 region is CASSQAENYSPLHF. In nucleotides, the CDR3 is TGTGCCAGCAGCCAAGCGGAGAATTATTCACCCCTCCACTTT. This chain uses TRBV3-1 (or the pseudogene TRBV3-2) with TRBJ1-6, with no clear D. The CDR3 totals 14 residues. The germline V gene has CDR1 LGHDT and CDR2 YNNKEL (reference sequence). V was shortened by 1 base and J by 8 bases, with 9 bases between the two germline ends.

This CDR3 reads CASSLVAGGKHEQFF. For the CDR3, the DNA is TGTGCCAGCAGCTTAGTCGCGGGGGGTAAACATGAGCAGTTCTTC. The J gene is TRBJ2-1, the V gene TRBV7-9; 8 bases agree with TRBD2. The germline gives CDR1 SEHNR, CDR2 FQNEAQ (reference sequence). The CDR3 is 15 amino acids. Trimming removed 1 base from V and 8 bases from J; junction bases left unmatched: 7.

The chain combines TRBV7-9 with TRBJ1-2, with 7 bases identical to TRBD1. Germline CDR1 and CDR2: SEHNR and FQNEAQ (reference sequence). The V segment lost 5 bases and the J segment 2 bases; nucleotides outside the gene matches: 8. CDR3 length: 15 amino acids. Here the CDR3 reads CASSGQDRENYGYTF. DNA for the CDR3: TGTGCCAGCAGCGGACAGGACAGAGAGAACTATGGCTACACCTTC.

V gene TRBV7-2 combines with J gene TRBJ1-5; the D is unclear. V lost 5 bases and J 6 bases, leaving 17 bases between the germline ends. CDR1 SGHTA and CDR2 FQGNSA come from the germline V gene. The CDR3 is made up of 15 amino acids. CDR3 amino acids: CASSHVGVLSQPQHF. In DNA form, the CDR3 reads TGTGCCAGCAGCCACGTCGGGGTTTTAAGTCAGCCCCAGCATTTT.

V is TRBV5-5 and J is TRBJ2-3; D is perhaps TRBD1 (5 bases). Germline V gene sequence: CDR1 SGHKS, CDR2 YYEKEE (reference sequence). The V end lost 4 bases, the J end lost 0 bases, and 18 bases lay between the germline ends. CDR3 length equals 17 residues. The CDR3 reads CASSPDGHRDSTDTQYF. The CDR3, as DNA: TGTGCCAGCAGCCCCGACGGACACAGAGATAGCACAGATACGCAGTATTTT.

The chain has TRBV6-1 and TRBJ1-6; D is undetermined. V lost 1 base and J 9 bases, leaving 13 bases between the germline ends. In germline, CDR1 is MNHNS, CDR2 SASEGT. This CDR3 contains 15 residues. CDR3: CASSEGRWSGSPLHF. In DNA, the CDR3 is TGTGCCAGCAGTGAAGGCCGGTGGAGTGGTTCACCCCTCCACTTT.

This clone was found many times. J is TRBJ1-1 and V is TRBV27; D is uncertain. Germline-derived CDR1 and CDR2 are MNHEY and SMNVEV (reference sequence). This CDR3 has 13 amino acids. V dropped 4 bases and J dropped 5 bases, with 11 bases sitting between them. CDR3 protein: CASSSGFFTEAFF. The DNA for the CDR3 is TGTGCCAGCAGTTCCGGGTTTTTTACTGAAGCTTTCTTT.

In its sample, this clone was seen once. The gene calls are TRBV30 and TRBJ2-2; 8 positions agree with TRBD2. The CDR3 totals 18 residues. The V gene's germline CDR1 is GTSNPN and CDR2 SVGIG (reference sequence). The J segment lost 4 bases and the V segment lost 3 bases, leaving 16 bases of the junction unmatched. The CDR3, as DNA: TGTGCCTGGAGAGGGCCCCGCGGGAGGCCGTGGAGCACCGGGGAGCTGTTTTTT. Translation: CAWRGPRGRPWSTGELFF.

The CDR3 DNA sequence: TGTGCCAGCAGCCCTGGGAGGGGGGCCGACACCGGGGAGCTGTTTTTT. Protein product: CASSPGRGADTGELFF. The gene calls are TRBV28 and TRBJ2-2; possibly TRBD2 for D (7 bases). The germline V gene has CDR1 MDHEN and CDR2 SYDVKM. The CDR3 extends over 16 amino acids. V dropped 6 bases and J dropped 3 bases, with 17 bases sitting between them.

This chain connects TRBV19 to TRBJ2-7, with D possibly matching TRBD2 (5 bases). V was pared by 3 bases and J by 6 bases, with 15 bases between. Per the germline V gene, CDR1 is LNHDA and CDR2 is SQIVND (reference sequence). The CDR3 contains 14 residues. The CDR3 sequence: CASSIGERSGEQYF. The CDR3, as DNA: TGTGCCAGTAGTATTGGTGAGCGGTCGGGCGAGCAGTACTTC.

This chain connects TRBV7-8 to TRBJ2-7; no clear D. The CDR3 has 12 amino acids. The germline CDR1 and CDR2 sequences are SGHVS and FQNEAQ. The germline V and J ends were trimmed by 4 bases and 5 bases, with 9 bases remaining between them. CDR3: CASSSYGNEQYF. The CDR3 nucleotides are TGTGCCAGCAGCTCCTATGGTAACGAGCAGTACTTC.

In DNA form, the CDR3 reads TGCGCCAGCAGGCCTGAGACAGATACGCAGTATTTT. It codes for CASRPETDTQYF. The gene calls are TRBV5-1 and TRBJ2-3; no reliable D call. Germline V gives CDR1 SGHRS, CDR2 YFSETQ. V was trimmed by 5 bases and J by 3 bases, leaving 7 bases between them. The CDR3 has 12 amino acids.

V and J are TRBV5-6 and TRBJ1-1, with 11 bases lining up with TRBD1. This CDR3 spans 18 amino acids. After removal of 4 bases from V and 0 bases from J, the junction contained 11 bases not matched to a gene. Germline-derived CDR1 and CDR2 are SGHDT and YYEEEE. The CDR3 region is CASSRGTGGKTMNTEAFF. The CDR3 DNA reads as TGTGCCAGCAGCCGAGGGACAGGGGGGAAGACTATGAACACTGAAGCTTTCTTT.

The V gene is TRBV10-3, the J gene TRBJ2-1; D perhaps matches TRBD2 (5 bases). V shed 3 bases and J shed 6 bases, with 21 bases lying between them. Germline V lookup: CDR1 ENHRY, CDR2 SYGVKD. The CDR3 length is 17 residues. The CDR3 loop is CAISDVVGGQPPNEQFF. CDR3 DNA: TGTGCCATCAGTGACGTTGTAGGCGGGCAACCCCCCAATGAGCAGTTCTTC.